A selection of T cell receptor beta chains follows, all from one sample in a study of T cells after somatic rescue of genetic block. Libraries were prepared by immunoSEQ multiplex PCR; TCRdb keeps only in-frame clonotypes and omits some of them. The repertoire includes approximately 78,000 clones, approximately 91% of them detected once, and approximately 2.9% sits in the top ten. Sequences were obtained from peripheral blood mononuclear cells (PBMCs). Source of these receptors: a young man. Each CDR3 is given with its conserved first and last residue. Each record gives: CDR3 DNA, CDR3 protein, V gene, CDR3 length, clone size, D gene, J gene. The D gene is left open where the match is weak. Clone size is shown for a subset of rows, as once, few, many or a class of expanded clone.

DNA: TGTGCCAGCAGCCTCGACTGGGGGGATGAGCAGTTCTTC; CDR3: CASSLDWGDEQFF; V: TRBV14; length: 13; size: NA; D: NA; J: TRBJ2-1
DNA: TGTGCCAGCAAGACCCAGGGGGGGACTTACACTGAAGCTTTCTTT; CDR3: CASKTQGGTYTEAFF; V: TRBV2; length: 15; size: NA; D: TRBD1; J: TRBJ1-1
DNA: TGTGCCAGCAGCTTAGGAGGACCGAACGAGCAGTACTTC; CDR3: CASSLGGPNEQYF; V: TRBV11-3; length: 13; size: NA; D: NA; J: TRBJ2-7
DNA: TGTGCCAGCAGTGAAAGGGGCACCCAGCATTTT; CDR3: CASSERGTQHF; V: TRBV6-1; length: 11; size: NA; D: NA; J: TRBJ1-5
DNA: TGTGCCAGCAGTTTATCAACGGGGGCCGGGCAGCCCCAGCATTTT; CDR3: CASSLSTGAGQPQHF; V: TRBV27; length: 15; size: NA; D: NA; J: TRBJ1-5
DNA: TGTGCCAGCAGGAGGGTGGGAACTGAAGCTTTCTTT; CDR3: CASRRVGTEAFF; V: TRBV7-9; length: 12; size: NA; D: NA; J: TRBJ1-1
DNA: TGTGCCAGCAGCTTATGGACAGGGTATGGCTACACCTTC; CDR3: CASSLWTGYGYTF; V: TRBV11-1; length: 13; size: NA; D: TRBD1; J: TRBJ1-2
DNA: TGTGCCAGCAGCAAGACTAGCGGGGGGGACTACTGGGGCAATGAGCAGTTCTTC; CDR3: CASSKTSGGDYWGNEQFF; V: TRBV7-2; length: 18; size: NA; D: TRBD2; J: TRBJ2-1
DNA: TGTGCCATCAGAGGATCCGAGACAGGGGTATACGAGCAGTACTTC; CDR3: CAIRGSETGVYEQYF; V: TRBV10-3; length: 15; size: NA; D: TRBD1; J: TRBJ2-7
DNA: TGTGCCAGCAGCGTCGACAGGGCGGATTCACCCCTCCACTTT; CDR3: CASSVDRADSPLHF; V: TRBV9; length: 14; size: NA; D: TRBD1; J: TRBJ1-6
DNA: TGTGCCTGGACCAGGGATTCGAACTATGGCTACACCTTC; CDR3: CAWTRDSNYGYTF; V: TRBV30; length: 13; size: NA; D: NA; J: TRBJ1-2
DNA: TGCAGTGCGTCGGGCCCCTACGAGCAGTACTTC; CDR3: CSASGPYEQYF; V: TRBV20-1; length: 11; size: NA; D: NA; J: TRBJ2-7
DNA: TGTGCCGGCAGCATCGGGACAGGTGGGGCCTATGGCTACACCTTC; CDR3: CAGSIGTGGAYGYTF; V: TRBV5-4; length: 15; size: NA; D: TRBD1; J: TRBJ1-2
DNA: TGTGCCAGCAGCTTAGACAGTAACACTGAAGCTTTCTTT; CDR3: CASSLDSNTEAFF; V: TRBV7-6; length: 13; size: NA; D: NA; J: TRBJ1-1
DNA: TGTGCCAGCAGGGGAGACAGAACCAACACTGAAGCTTTCTTT; CDR3: CASRGDRTNTEAFF; V: TRBV2; length: 14; size: NA; D: NA; J: TRBJ1-1
DNA: TGTGCCAGCAGCCCATCCATGAACACTGAAGCTTTCTTT; CDR3: CASSPSMNTEAFF; V: TRBV11-1; length: 13; size: few; D: NA; J: TRBJ1-1
DNA: TGTGCCAGCAGCCCCACCTGGGGGAGCTCCTACAATGAGCAGTTCTTC; CDR3: CASSPTWGSSYNEQFF; V: TRBV5-8; length: 16; size: NA; D: NA; J: TRBJ2-1
DNA: TGTGCCAGCAGCTTACCGGGAGGGCCCTCGACAGATACGCAGTATTTT; CDR3: CASSLPGGPSTDTQYF; V: TRBV7-9; length: 16; size: NA; D: TRBD2; J: TRBJ2-3
DNA: TGTGCCAGCAGCACCCGCGGTGGTTCCTACGAGCAGTACTTC; CDR3: CASSTRGGSYEQYF; V: TRBV9; length: 14; size: once; D: NA; J: TRBJ2-7
DNA: TGCGCCAGCAGCTTGTTGAGCCTAGCGGGCACAGATACGCAGTATTTT; CDR3: CASSLLSLAGTDTQYF; V: TRBV5-1; length: 16; size: NA; D: TRBD2; J: TRBJ2-3
DNA: TGCGCCAGCAGCGCCGGACTAGCGGAGAACTACGAGCAGTACTTC; CDR3: CASSAGLAENYEQYF; V: TRBV5-1; length: 15; size: NA; D: TRBD2; J: TRBJ2-7
DNA: TGTGCCTGGAGTGGGGGACTGTTGTTACCTTCCTACGAGCAGTACTTC; CDR3: CAWSGGLLLPSYEQYF; V: TRBV30; length: 16; size: NA; D: NA; J: TRBJ2-7
DNA: TGTGCCAGCAGCCCAAGGGACGGGAACACTGAAGCTTTCTTT; CDR3: CASSPRDGNTEAFF; V: TRBV11-2; length: 14; size: NA; D: NA; J: TRBJ1-1
DNA: TGTGCCAGCACTGTCGGATACGAGCAGTACTTC; CDR3: CASTVGYEQYF; V: TRBV28; length: 11; size: once; D: NA; J: TRBJ2-7
DNA: TGTGCCAGCAGCCGCTTGGGGGACACTGAAGCTTTCTTT; CDR3: CASSRLGDTEAFF; V: TRBV9; length: 13; size: NA; D: NA; J: TRBJ1-1
DNA: TGTGCCAGCACCCCCAGCGGGACTGGGGCCAACGTCCTGACTTTC; CDR3: CASTPSGTGANVLTF; V: TRBV6-1; length: 15; size: NA; D: TRBD2; J: TRBJ2-6
DNA: TGTGCCAGCAGCTTGGTGGGGGAGACCCAGTACTTC; CDR3: CASSLVGETQYF; V: TRBV5-6; length: 12; size: NA; D: NA; J: TRBJ2-5
DNA: TGTGCCAGCAGTGGGGGCCAGGGGGACACTGAAGCTTTCTTT; CDR3: CASSGGQGDTEAFF; V: TRBV2; length: 14; size: NA; D: TRBD1; J: TRBJ1-1
DNA: TGCAGCGTCGATAGCGGGAGTTCCTACAATGAGCAGTTCTTC; CDR3: CSVDSGSSYNEQFF; V: TRBV29-1; length: 14; size: NA; D: TRBD2; J: TRBJ2-1
DNA: TGTGCCAGCAGTCTCCCAGAGTCAAGGGACTATGGCTACACCTTC; CDR3: CASSLPESRDYGYTF; V: TRBV28; length: 15; size: NA; D: NA; J: TRBJ1-2
DNA: TGTGCCAGCAGGGATCCTAGAGGCTCGGACGAGCAGTACTTC; CDR3: CASRDPRGSDEQYF; V: TRBV2; length: 14; size: once; D: NA; J: TRBJ2-7
DNA: TGTGCCAGCAGCGTAGCTCCCGAGGATGGCTACACCTTC; CDR3: CASSVAPEDGYTF; V: TRBV9; length: 13; size: NA; D: NA; J: TRBJ1-2
DNA: TGTGCCAGCAGTTTTACCGGGACTAGCGGGGGCTATGAGCAGTTCTTC; CDR3: CASSFTGTSGGYEQFF; V: TRBV28; length: 16; size: once; D: TRBD2; J: TRBJ2-1
DNA: TGTGCCAGCAGCAAACTCTCGGGACAGGGCTACGAGCAGTACTTC; CDR3: CASSKLSGQGYEQYF; V: TRBV5-6; length: 15; size: NA; D: TRBD1; J: TRBJ2-7
DNA: TGTGCCAGTACCCATACCGGCGAGAGGGGAAACACCATATATTTT; CDR3: CASTHTGERGNTIYF; V: TRBV19; length: 15; size: NA; D: NA; J: TRBJ1-3
DNA: TGTGCCAGCTCACAAAACGCCCCTTCAGGTAGCAATCAGCCCCAGCATTTT; CDR3: CASSQNAPSGSNQPQHF; V: TRBV18; length: 17; size: NA; D: NA; J: TRBJ1-5
DNA: TGTGCCAGCAGCTACACGACAGTGGGGGCATACGAGCAGTACTTC; CDR3: CASSYTTVGAYEQYF; V: TRBV7-2; length: 15; size: NA; D: NA; J: TRBJ2-7
DNA: TGTGCCAGCAGCAGACAGGGGGGTTCATTTTATGGCTACACCTTC; CDR3: CASSRQGGSFYGYTF; V: TRBV7-9; length: 15; size: NA; D: TRBD1; J: TRBJ1-2
DNA: TGCGCCAGCAGCTTGGCCGAGGGGGGCCCCTACGAGCAGTACTTC; CDR3: CASSLAEGGPYEQYF; V: TRBV5-1; length: 15; size: NA; D: NA; J: TRBJ2-7